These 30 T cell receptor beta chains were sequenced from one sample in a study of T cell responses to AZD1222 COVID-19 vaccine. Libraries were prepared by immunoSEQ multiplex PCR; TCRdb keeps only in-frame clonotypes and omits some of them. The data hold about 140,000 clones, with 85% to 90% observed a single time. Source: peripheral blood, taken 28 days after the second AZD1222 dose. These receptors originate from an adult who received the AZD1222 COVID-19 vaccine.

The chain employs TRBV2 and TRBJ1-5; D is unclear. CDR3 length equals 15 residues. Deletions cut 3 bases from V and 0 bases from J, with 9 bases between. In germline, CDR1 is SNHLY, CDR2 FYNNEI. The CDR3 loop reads CASSEVRASNQPQHF. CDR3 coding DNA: TGTGCCAGCAGTGAGGTACGAGCTAGCAATCAGCCCCAGCATTTT.

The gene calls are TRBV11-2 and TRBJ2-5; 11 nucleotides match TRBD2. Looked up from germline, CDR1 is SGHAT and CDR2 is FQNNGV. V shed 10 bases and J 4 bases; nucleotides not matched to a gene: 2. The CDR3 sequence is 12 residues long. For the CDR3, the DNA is TGTGCCACTCTAGCGGGAGGAGAGACCCAGTACTTC. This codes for CATLAGGETQYF.

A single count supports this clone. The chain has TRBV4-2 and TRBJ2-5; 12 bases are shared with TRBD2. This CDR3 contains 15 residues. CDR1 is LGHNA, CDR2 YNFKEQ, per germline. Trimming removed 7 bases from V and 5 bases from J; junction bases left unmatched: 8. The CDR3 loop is CASKPSGGETETQYF. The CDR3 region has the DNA TGTGCCAGCAAACCTAGCGGGGGGGAGACGGAGACCCAGTACTTC.

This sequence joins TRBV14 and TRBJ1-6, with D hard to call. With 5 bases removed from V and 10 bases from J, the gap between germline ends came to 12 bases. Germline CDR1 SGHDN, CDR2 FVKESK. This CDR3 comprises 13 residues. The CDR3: CASSADPQSPLHF. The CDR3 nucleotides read TGTGCCAGCAGCGCTGACCCCCAATCACCCCTCCACTTT.

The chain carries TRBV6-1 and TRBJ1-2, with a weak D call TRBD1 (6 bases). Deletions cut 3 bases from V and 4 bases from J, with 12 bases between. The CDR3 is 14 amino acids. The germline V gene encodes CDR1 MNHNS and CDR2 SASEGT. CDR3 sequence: CASSEQTGPYGYTF. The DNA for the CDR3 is TGTGCCAGCAGTGAGCAGACAGGACCCTATGGCTACACCTTC.

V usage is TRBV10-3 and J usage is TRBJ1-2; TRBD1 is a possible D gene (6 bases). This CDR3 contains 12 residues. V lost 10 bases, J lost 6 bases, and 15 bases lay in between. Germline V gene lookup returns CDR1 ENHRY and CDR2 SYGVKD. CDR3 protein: CATGGTFDGYTF. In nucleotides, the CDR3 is TGTGCCACGGGGGGGACATTTGATGGCTACACCTTC.

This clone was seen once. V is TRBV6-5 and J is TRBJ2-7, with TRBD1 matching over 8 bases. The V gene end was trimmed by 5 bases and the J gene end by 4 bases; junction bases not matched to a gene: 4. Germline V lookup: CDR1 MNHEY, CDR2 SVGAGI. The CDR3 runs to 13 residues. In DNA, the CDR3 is TGTGCCAGCAGTACGGACAGGGCTTACGAGCAGTACTTC. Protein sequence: CASSTDRAYEQYF.

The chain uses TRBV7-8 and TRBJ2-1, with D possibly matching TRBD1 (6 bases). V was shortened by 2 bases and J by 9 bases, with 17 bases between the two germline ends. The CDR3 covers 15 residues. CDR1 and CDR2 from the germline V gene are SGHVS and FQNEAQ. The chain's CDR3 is CASSLTQGGAVEQFF. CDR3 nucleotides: TGTGCCAGCAGCTTAACTCAAGGGGGAGCGGTTGAGCAGTTCTTC.

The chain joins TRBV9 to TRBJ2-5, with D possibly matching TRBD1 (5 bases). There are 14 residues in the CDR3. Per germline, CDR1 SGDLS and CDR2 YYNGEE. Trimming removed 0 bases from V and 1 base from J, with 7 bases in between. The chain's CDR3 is CASSVGRAQETQYF. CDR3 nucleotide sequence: TGTGCCAGCAGCGTAGGCAGGGCCCAAGAGACCCAGTACTTC.

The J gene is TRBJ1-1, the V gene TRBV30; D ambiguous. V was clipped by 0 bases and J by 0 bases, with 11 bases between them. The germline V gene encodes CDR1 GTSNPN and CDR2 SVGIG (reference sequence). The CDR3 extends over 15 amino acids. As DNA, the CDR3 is TGTGCCTGGAGTGTAGGTCCAGGTGTGAACACTGAAGCTTTCTTT. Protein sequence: CAWSVGPGVNTEAFF.

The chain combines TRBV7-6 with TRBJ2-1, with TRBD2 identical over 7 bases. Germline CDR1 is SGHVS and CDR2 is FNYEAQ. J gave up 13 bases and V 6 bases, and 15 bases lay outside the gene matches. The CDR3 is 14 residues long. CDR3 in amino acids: CASSSTSTGFGQFF. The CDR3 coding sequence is TGTGCCAGCAGTTCGACTAGCACGGGATTTGGACAGTTCTTC.

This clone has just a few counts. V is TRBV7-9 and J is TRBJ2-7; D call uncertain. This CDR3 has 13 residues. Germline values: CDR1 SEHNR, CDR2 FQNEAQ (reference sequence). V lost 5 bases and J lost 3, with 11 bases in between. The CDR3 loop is CASSAVWNYEQYF. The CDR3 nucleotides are TGTGCCAGCAGCGCTGTGTGGAACTACGAGCAGTACTTC.

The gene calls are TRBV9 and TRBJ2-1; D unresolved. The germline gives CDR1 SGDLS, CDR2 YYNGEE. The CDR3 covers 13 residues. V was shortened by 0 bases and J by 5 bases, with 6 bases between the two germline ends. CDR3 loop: CASSVAPHNEQFF. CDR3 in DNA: TGTGCCAGCAGCGTAGCCCCCCACAATGAGCAGTTCTTC.

Written as DNA, the CDR3 is TGTGCCACCAGTGGACTAGCGGGGGAGCAGTTCTTC. Protein product: CATSGLAGEQFF. This chain joins TRBV24-1 and TRBJ2-1; 11 bases map to TRBD2. Germline values: CDR1 KGHDR, CDR2 SFDVKD. V was clipped by 5 bases and J by 10 bases; unmatched bases: 0. This CDR3 is built from 12 residues.

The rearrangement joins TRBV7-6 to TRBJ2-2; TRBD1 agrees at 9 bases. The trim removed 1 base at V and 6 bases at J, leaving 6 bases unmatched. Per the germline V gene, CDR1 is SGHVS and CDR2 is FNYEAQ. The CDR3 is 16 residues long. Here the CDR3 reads CASSLVGQGLSGELFF. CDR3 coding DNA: TGTGCCAGCAGCTTAGTGGGACAGGGCTTATCCGGGGAGCTGTTTTTT.

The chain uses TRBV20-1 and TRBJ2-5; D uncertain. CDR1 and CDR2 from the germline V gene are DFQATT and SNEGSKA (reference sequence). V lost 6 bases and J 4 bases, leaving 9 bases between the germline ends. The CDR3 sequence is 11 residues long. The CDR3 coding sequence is TGCAGTGCCCAGAGAGGAGAGACCCAGTACTTC. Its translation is CSAQRGETQYF.

The CDR3, as DNA: TGTGCCAGCAGCTTAGGAGGACTGGGAAACAATGAGCAGTTCTTC. Translated: CASSLGGLGNNEQFF. This chain uses TRBV11-3 with TRBJ2-1, with D perhaps TRBD2 (5 bases). V was pared by 1 base and J by 5 bases, with 12 bases between. The CDR3 is 15 residues long. In germline, CDR1 is SGHNT, CDR2 YENEEA.

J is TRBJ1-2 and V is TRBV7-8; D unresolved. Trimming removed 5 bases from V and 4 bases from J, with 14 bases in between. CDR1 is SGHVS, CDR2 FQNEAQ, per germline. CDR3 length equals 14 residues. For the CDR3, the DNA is TGTGCCAGCAGCCCCGGAGCAGCGGTCTATGGCTACACCTTC. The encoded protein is CASSPGAAVYGYTF.

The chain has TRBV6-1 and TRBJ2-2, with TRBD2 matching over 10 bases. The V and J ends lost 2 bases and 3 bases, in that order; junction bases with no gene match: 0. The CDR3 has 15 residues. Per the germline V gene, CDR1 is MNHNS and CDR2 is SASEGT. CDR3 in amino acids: CASSELAGDTGELFF. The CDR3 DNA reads TGTGCCAGCAGTGAACTAGCGGGAGACACCGGGGAGCTGTTTTTT.

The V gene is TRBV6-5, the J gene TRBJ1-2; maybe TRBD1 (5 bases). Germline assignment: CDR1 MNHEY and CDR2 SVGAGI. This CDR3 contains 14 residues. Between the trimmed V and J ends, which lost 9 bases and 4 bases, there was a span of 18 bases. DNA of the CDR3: TGTGCCAGTTCGGAGGGGTCCGTAGGCTATGGCTACACCTTC. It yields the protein CASSEGSVGYGYTF.

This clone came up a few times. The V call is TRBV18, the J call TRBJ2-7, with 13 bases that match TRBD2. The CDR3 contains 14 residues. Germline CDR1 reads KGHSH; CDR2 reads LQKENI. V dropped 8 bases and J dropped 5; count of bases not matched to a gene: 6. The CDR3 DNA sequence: TGTGCCAGCACCGGGACTAGCGGGACCGACGAGCAGTACTTC. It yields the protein CASTGTSGTDEQYF.

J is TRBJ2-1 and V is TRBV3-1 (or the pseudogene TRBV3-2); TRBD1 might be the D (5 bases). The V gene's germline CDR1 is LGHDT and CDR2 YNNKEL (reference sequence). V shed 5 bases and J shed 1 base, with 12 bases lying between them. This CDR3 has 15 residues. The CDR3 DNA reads TGTGCCAGCAGCACCGACAGTGGGTCCTACAATGAGCAGTTCTTC. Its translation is CASSTDSGSYNEQFF.

CDR3 sequence: CASSPGQANYGYTF. The CDR3 bases are TGTGCCAGTAGTCCGGGCCAAGCTAACTATGGCTACACCTTC. V gene TRBV19 combines with J gene TRBJ1-2; D gene uncertain. There are 14 residues in the CDR3. V dropped 5 bases and J dropped 0 bases, with 10 bases sitting between them. Germline V gene lookup returns CDR1 LNHDA and CDR2 SQIVND (reference sequence).

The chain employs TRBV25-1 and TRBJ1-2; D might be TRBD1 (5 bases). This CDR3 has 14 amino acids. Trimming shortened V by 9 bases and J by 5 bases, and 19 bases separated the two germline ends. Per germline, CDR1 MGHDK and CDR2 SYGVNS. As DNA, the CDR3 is TGTGCCAGTCACCACGGGGGTGCGCTATATGGCTACACCTTC. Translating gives CASHHGGALYGYTF.

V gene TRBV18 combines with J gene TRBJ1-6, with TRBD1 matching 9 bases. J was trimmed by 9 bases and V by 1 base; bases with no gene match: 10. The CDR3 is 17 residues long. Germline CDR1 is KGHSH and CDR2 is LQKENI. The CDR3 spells CASSPLPGQGLGSPLHF. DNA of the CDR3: TGTGCCAGCTCACCACTTCCGGGACAGGGCTTAGGTTCACCCCTCCACTTT.

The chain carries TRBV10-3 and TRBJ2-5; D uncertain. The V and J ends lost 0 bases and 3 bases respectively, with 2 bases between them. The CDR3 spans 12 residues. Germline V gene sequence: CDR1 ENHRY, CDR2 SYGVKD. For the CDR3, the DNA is TGTGCCATCAGTGAGTCGAAAGAGACCCAGTACTTC. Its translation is CAISESKETQYF.

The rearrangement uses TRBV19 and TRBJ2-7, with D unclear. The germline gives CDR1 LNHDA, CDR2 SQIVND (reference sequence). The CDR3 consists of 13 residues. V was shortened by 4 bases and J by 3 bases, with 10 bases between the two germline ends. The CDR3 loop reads CASSTTPGYEQYF. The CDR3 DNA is TGTGCCAGTAGTACCACTCCAGGCTACGAGCAGTACTTC.

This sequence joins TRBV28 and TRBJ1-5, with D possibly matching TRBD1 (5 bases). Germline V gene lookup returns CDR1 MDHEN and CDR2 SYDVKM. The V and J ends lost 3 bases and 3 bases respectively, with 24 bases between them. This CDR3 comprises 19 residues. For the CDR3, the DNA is TGTGCCAGCAGTTTGTGGTACCGGGGCACAGGATCTCCCAATCAGCCCCAGCATTTT. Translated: CASSLWYRGTGSPNQPQHF.

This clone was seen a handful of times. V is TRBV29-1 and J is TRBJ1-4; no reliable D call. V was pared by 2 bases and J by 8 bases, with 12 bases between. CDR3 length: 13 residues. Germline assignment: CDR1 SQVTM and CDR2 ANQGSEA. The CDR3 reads CSVETPSREKLFF. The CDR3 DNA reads TGCAGCGTTGAAACACCATCCCGCGAAAAACTGTTTTTT.

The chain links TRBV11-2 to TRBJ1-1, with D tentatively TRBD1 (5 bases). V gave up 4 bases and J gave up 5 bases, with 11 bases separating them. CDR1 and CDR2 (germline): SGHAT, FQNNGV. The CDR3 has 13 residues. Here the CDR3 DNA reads TGTGCCAGCAGCTGGCGTGGGGGAACTGAAGCTTTCTTT. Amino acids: CASSWRGGTEAFF.